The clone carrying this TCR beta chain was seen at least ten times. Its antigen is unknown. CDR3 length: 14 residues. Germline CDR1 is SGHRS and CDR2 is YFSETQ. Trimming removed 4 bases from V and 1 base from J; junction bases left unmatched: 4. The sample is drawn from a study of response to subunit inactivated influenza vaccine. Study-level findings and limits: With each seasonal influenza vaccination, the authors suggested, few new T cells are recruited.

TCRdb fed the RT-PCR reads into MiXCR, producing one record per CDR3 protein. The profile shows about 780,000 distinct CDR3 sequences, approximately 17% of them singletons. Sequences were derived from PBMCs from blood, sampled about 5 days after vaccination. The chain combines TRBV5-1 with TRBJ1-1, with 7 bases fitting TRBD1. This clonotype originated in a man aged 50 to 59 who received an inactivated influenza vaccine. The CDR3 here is CASSPGTANTEAFF. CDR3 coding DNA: TGCGCCAGCAGCCCGGGGACAGCGAACACTGAAGCTTTCTTT.